A selection of T cell receptor beta chains follows, all from one sample in a study of cytomegalovirus exposure and HLA in healthy donors. The protocol was immunoSEQ multiplex PCR, while the TCRdb copy is restricted to in-frame clones and leaves out a portion. The sample includes under 100,000 clones, around three quarters of them seen just once. The sample taken for sequencing was PBMCs. The receptors were sampled from a human donor in good health. Each CDR3 is given with its conserved first and last residue. D genes are given only for firm matches. Size is stated for part of the rows, as once, few or many counts, or as a class when the clone is expanded.

j_call,clone_size,v_call,d_call,cdr3_aa,cdr3_nt
TRBJ2-7,.,TRBV27,TRBD1,CASSRRPGQGYEQYF,TGTGCCAGCAGCCGGAGACCGGGACAGGGCTACGAGCAGTACTTC
TRBJ2-1,.,TRBV5-4,TRBD2,CASSYSGGAFDEQFF,TGTGCCAGCAGCTACAGCGGGGGGGCCTTCGATGAGCAGTTCTTC
TRBJ1-6,.,TRBV5-1,.,CASSLDRGRGSPLHF,TGCGCCAGCAGCTTGGATCGGGGGCGGGGGTCACCCCTCCACTTT
TRBJ2-7,many,TRBV10-3,.,CAIRGGARSYEQYF,TGTGCCATCAGGGGGGGGGCGAGATCCTACGAGCAGTACTTC
TRBJ2-7,.,TRBV29-1,TRBD1,CSVAGTGERYEQYF,TGCAGCGTCGCAGGGACAGGGGAAAGGTACGAGCAGTACTTC
TRBJ2-1,.,TRBV10-1,.,CASSESGQGLSNEQFF,TGCGCCAGCAGTGAGTCGGGGCAGGGGCTTAGCAATGAGCAGTTCTTC
TRBJ2-5,.,TRBV5-4,.,CASSLVGAGETQYF,TGTGCCAGCAGCTTGGTGGGAGCCGGAGAGACCCAGTACTTC
TRBJ1-3,.,TRBV2,.,CASSEGVREDSGNTIYF,TGTGCCAGCAGTGAAGGTGTCAGGGAGGACTCTGGAAACACCATATATTTT
TRBJ2-3,.,TRBV5-6,.,CASSQWGLPFLNTQYF,TGTGCCAGCAGCCAGTGGGGACTGCCGTTCTTAAATACGCAGTATTTT
TRBJ2-7,.,TRBV27,TRBD1,CASRRGTGLSYEQYF,TGTGCCAGCAGACGCGGGACAGGGTTATCCTACGAGCAGTACTTC
TRBJ2-7,.,TRBV29-1,TRBD2,CSVEDATSGDSYEQYF,TGCAGCGTTGAAGATGCCACTAGCGGCGACTCCTACGAGCAGTACTTC
TRBJ2-3,.,TRBV7-9,TRBD2,CASSSHLAGVPKSTDTQYF,TGTGCCAGCAGCTCTCATCTAGCGGGGGTCCCGAAAAGCACAGATACGCAGTATTTT
TRBJ2-5,few,TRBV19,.,CASHDKKTGRETQYF,TGTGCCAGCCATGATAAGAAGACAGGTCGGGAGACCCAGTACTTC
TRBJ2-4,.,TRBV14,.,CASSQRTGYGNIQYF,TGTGCCAGCAGCCAACGAACAGGTTATGGAAACATTCAGTACTTC
TRBJ2-3,.,TRBV5-4,TRBD2,CASSRSKTAGGPDTQYF,TGTGCCAGCAGCCGATCGAAAACAGCGGGGGGCCCTGATACGCAGTATTTT
TRBJ1-2,few,TRBV5-6,.,CASSWGGGYTF,TGTGCCAGCAGCTGGGGCGGTGGCTACACCTTC
TRBJ2-3,.,TRBV2,.,CATTEAGSTDTQYF,TGTGCCACCACGGAGGCGGGAAGCACAGATACGCAGTATTTT
TRBJ1-1,few,TRBV5-1,.,CASSLAARGSEAFF,TGCGCCAGCAGCTTGGCCGCTAGGGGCTCTGAAGCTTTCTTT
TRBJ2-5,.,TRBV20-1,TRBD1,CSAGTEETQYF,TGCAGTGCTGGGACAGAAGAGACCCAGTACTTC
TRBJ2-4,.,TRBV18,.,CASSPDYTRLIQYF,TGTGCCAGCTCCCCGGACTACACACGTCTCATTCAGTACTTC
TRBJ2-3,.,TRBV5-1,TRBD1,CASSLAGTGSDTQYF,TGCGCCAGCAGCTTGGCCGGGACAGGGTCTGATACGCAGTATTTT
TRBJ1-4,few,TRBV6-5,.,CASRLDRSTNEKLFF,TGTGCCAGCAGACTTGACAGATCAACTAATGAAAAACTGTTTTTT
TRBJ1-4,few,TRBV5-6,.,CASSLGRVPTNEKLFF,TGTGCCAGCAGCTTGGGCAGGGTTCCTACTAATGAAAAACTGTTTTTT
TRBJ2-7,.,TRBV12-5,TRBD1,CASATGLGTGLYEQYF,TGTGCTAGTGCCACTGGCCTGGGGACAGGGCTCTACGAGCAGTACTTC
TRBJ2-7,.,TRBV2,TRBD2,CASRRTSGSWYEQYF,TGTGCCAGCAGAAGGACTAGCGGGAGCTGGTACGAGCAGTACTTC
TRBJ1-2,few,TRBV7-9,.,CASSTNTGGSGGYTF,TGTGCCAGCAGCACTAATACCGGGGGTTCGGGTGGCTACACCTTC
TRBJ1-1,.,TRBV5-4,.,CASSREPDSRNTEAFF,TGTGCCAGCAGCCGGGAACCGGACAGTCGGAACACTGAAGCTTTCTTT
TRBJ2-7,.,TRBV4-1,TRBD2,CASSQDWGQGTSGYEQYF,TGCGCCAGCAGCCAAGATTGGGGGCAGGGGACTAGCGGTTACGAGCAGTACTTC
TRBJ2-2,.,TRBV19,.,CASSSLSVSTGELFF,TGTGCCAGTAGTAGCCTTAGCGTTTCCACCGGGGAGCTGTTTTTT
TRBJ2-7,.,TRBV11-2,.,CASSIGQLVYEQYF,TGTGCCAGCAGCATCGGACAGTTAGTCTACGAGCAGTACTTC
TRBJ1-4,many,TRBV30,.,CAWTEENEKLFF,TGTGCCTGGACGGAGGAAAATGAAAAACTGTTTTTT
TRBJ2-3,.,TRBV5-1,TRBD2,CASSRSSGTDTQYF,TGCGCCAGCAGTAGGTCTAGCGGAACAGATACGCAGTATTTT
TRBJ1-2,.,TRBV6-6,TRBD1,CASRETGGSYGYTF,TGTGCCAGCAGAGAGACAGGGGGATCCTATGGCTACACCTTC
TRBJ1-1,.,TRBV19,.,CASSIDKTYTGEAFF,TGTGCCAGTAGTATAGACAAAACCTACACAGGTGAAGCTTTCTTT
TRBJ2-7,.,TRBV5-1,.,CASSLGPPLGAVSDEQYF,TGCGCCAGCAGCTTGGGTCCCCCTTTAGGGGCGGTTTCCGACGAGCAGTACTTC
TRBJ2-7,once,TRBV29-1,.,CSVDTGSPGEQYF,TGCAGCGTGGATACAGGGTCCCCGGGGGAGCAGTACTTC
TRBJ1-3,.,TRBV5-6,.,CASSHTAGNTIYF,TGTGCCAGCAGCCACACCGCTGGAAACACCATATATTTT
TRBJ1-3,.,TRBV30,.,CAWSSIQFSGNTIYF,TGTGCCTGGAGTTCAATTCAATTCTCTGGAAACACCATATATTTT
TRBJ1-1,few,TRBV6-4,.,CASRDSMNTEAFF,TGTGCCAGCAGGGACAGCATGAACACTGAAGCTTTCTTT
TRBJ2-7,.,TRBV11-2,TRBD2,CASSSTLGLAHYEQYF,TGTGCCAGCAGTTCTACCCTGGGACTAGCGCACTACGAGCAGTACTTC
TRBJ2-2,few,TRBV4-1,.,CASSQEPGFTGELFF,TGCGCCAGCAGCCAAGAACCCGGGTTCACCGGGGAGCTGTTTTTT
TRBJ2-7,.,TRBV5-1,TRBD2,CASSLDHLAGEQYF,TGCGCCAGCAGCTTGGATCATCTAGCGGGCGAGCAGTACTTC
TRBJ2-1,.,TRBV29-1,.,CSVEAYLGVYNEQFF,TGCAGCGTTGAAGCTTACCTGGGAGTTTACAATGAGCAGTTCTTC
TRBJ1-5,.,TRBV6-1,.,CASRDSNQPQHF,TGTGCCAGCAGGGACTCAAATCAGCCCCAGCATTTT
TRBJ2-7,.,TRBV5-4,TRBD2,CASSSLAAGSSDEQYF,TGTGCCAGCAGCTCCCTAGCGGCAGGAAGTAGCGACGAGCAGTACTTC